This record concerns one T cell receptor beta chain sequence. Its antigen remains unidentified. During the collection period, no donor immune events like infections were recorded. The data are from a study of identifying expanded T cells in peripheral blood. Points from the study as a whole: Variance in clone template counts between two-week samples significantly increased with total template count across all healthy donors. About 1.2 clones differed between technical replicates, versus approximately 16 and 20 over time.

Using immunoSEQ multiplex PCR, the repertoire was profiled, and TCRdb retains in-frame clones only, with some absent. This table holds under 150,000 clones, 70% to 90% found once. Germline CDR1 is SGHTS and CDR2 is YDEGEE. This CDR3 spans 14 amino acids. The V end lost 4 bases, the J end lost 2 bases, and 12 bases lay between the germline ends. The sequenced sample consisted of blood. The chain has TRBV5-8 and TRBJ1-1; D unresolved. The receptor was isolated from a person aged 18 to 69 in good health. CDR3 amino acids: CASSALLENTEAFF. In nucleotides, the CDR3 is TGTGCCAGCAGCGCCTTACTGGAAAACACTGAAGCTTTCTTT.